This T cell receptor (beta chain) was sequenced during a study of blood T cell repertoires in COVID-19 (dated by TCRdb to between 2020 and 2021). The study in broad terms: The collaborator samples originated in the United States, Italy and Spain and spanned the acute and convalescent phases of COVID-19. Sample metadata almost always included a de-identified subject ID, COVID-19 status, age in years and sex. HLA class I and class II types, where available, came from metadata supplied by the sample provider rather than from assay-based typing. Samples came from the ongoing ImmuneRACE study (first 160 participants) plus 1,254 subjects from 6 global collaborators. The prospective study material was composed of cDNA or gDNA derived from T cells, B-cell-depleted T cells, or PBMCs. The dataset comprised deeply sampled blood TCRbeta repertoires from subjects exposed to, actively infected with, or recovered from COVID-19. The repertoires were made available in a free public database intended to serve as a resource for research on the immune response to SARS-CoV-2.

TCRbeta CDR3 regions were amplified from genomic DNA by means of the immunoSEQ Assay, a bias-controlled multiplex PCR. The paper's processing steps were these. The number of nucleated cells in each sample was estimated by amplification of reference gene primers within the assay. Sequence reads were collapsed and filtered to measure the absolute abundance of every unique TCRbeta CDR3 rearrangement. Productive Simpson clonality was computed per sample as the square root of Simpson's diversity index over productive rearrangements. TCRdb took over this immuneACCESS table, retaining in-frame rearrangements with V and J assigned. Such tables are incomplete; in checked studies, under half of the missing clones stem from an unresolved V gene, and the remainder is unexplained. The DNA was the basis for D and trimming; V, J and clone size are from that table. Present in this sample are tens of thousands of clones, approximately 85% of which were seen just once. The ten largest make up less than 35% of the sample.

One collaborating source in Seattle enrolled patients while the patients were actively infected and followed the patients over time throughout the course of disease. Whole blood was collected in K2EDTA tubes by collaborating institutions according to the institutions' own protocols. Collaborator samples were shipped for TCRbeta analysis as frozen whole blood, isolated PBMCs, or DNA extracted from either sample type. Comment on this clone: Its specific antigen is unknown. Base qualities are not recorded, but no much larger clone differs from it by a single base.

Beyond this particular receptor, the publication reports: The quantity of clinical and demographic metadata differed by source and by participant and was supplied without curation.

The sequencing input was peripheral blood. The TCR was taken from a woman older than 75 with COVID-19, enrolled during active disease.

The CDR3 here reads CARSHGGPSSGNTIYF. In nucleotides, the sequence is TGTGCCCGGTCGCACGGGGGGCCTAGCTCTGGAAACACCATATATTTT. The receptor chain draws on TRBV30 and TRBJ1-3; matching of 6 bases hints at TRBD1 as the D gene. V and J are truncated by 8 bases and 0 bases respectively, leaving an intervening sequence of 20 bases. CDR1 and CDR2 were assigned from the germline V gene (reference sequence) as GTSNPN and SVGIG. The CDR3 goes from the cysteine to the phenylalanine over 16 residues. Just CDR3 DNA is preserved here, 48 bases in frame from base 1.